This T cell receptor (beta chain) originates from a study of blood T cells in healthy people across ages. General study results and limits: Naive T cell percentage strongly correlated with TCR beta diversity. No conclusive comparison of naive versus antigen-experienced cells was possible with unsorted PBMCs.

Together with a sample-barcoded 5' primer, a J-beta primer mix was included in a second PCR lasting roughly 6 to 12 cycles. TCRdb redid the calling of the 5' RACE reads with MiXCR, one entry per CDR3 protein. The data show 1,300,000 or so distinct CDR3 sequences, approximately 60% seen once. As regards this clonotype: Its specificity is unknown.

Sequencing was done on a sample of blood. The receptor was derived from a man aged 18 to 35 in good health.

The DNA for the CDR3 is TGTGCCATCACCTCAGGGGACTACGAGCAGTACTTC. Protein: CAITSGDYEQYF. The V call is TRBV10-3, the J call TRBJ2-5; D may be TRBD1 (6 bases). The end of the DNA fits TRBJ2-7 better, so the J call may be wrong. Germline values: CDR1 ENHRY, CDR2 SYGVKD. The CDR3 is made up of 12 amino acids.